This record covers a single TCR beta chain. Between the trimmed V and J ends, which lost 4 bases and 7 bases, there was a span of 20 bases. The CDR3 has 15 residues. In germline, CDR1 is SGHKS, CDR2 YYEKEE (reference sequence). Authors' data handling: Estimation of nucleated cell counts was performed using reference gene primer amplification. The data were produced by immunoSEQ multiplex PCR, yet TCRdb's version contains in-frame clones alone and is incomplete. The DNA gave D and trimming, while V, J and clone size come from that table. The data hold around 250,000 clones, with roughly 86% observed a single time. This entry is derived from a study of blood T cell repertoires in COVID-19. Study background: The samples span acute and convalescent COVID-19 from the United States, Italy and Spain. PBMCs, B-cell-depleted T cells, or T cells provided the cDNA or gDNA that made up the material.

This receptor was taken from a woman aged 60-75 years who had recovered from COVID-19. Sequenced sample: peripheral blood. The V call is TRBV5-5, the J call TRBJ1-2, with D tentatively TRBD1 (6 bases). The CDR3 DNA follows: TGTGCCAGCAGCCGAGGGCTATACCAGGGGTCTGGCTACACCTTC. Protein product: CASSRGLYQGSGYTF. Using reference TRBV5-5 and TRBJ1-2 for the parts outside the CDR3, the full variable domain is DAGVTQSPTHLIKTRGQQVTLRCSPISGHKSVSWYQQVLGQGPQFIFQYYEKEERGRGNFPDRFSARQFPNYSSELNVNALLLGDSALYLCASSRGLYQGSGYTFGSGTRLTVV.